The clone carrying this TCR beta chain was seen only once. Authors' processing steps: Nucleated cell counts were estimated from reference gene primer amplification. Method: immunoSEQ multiplex PCR; TCRdb's copy keeps in-frame clones and lacks some. V, J and clone size derive from that table, while D and trimming were established from the DNA sequence. The sample shows about 220,000 clones, approximately 81% of them seen only once. This sample was included in a study of blood T cell repertoires in COVID-19. Study-wide background: Spain, Italy and the United States supplied samples that represented acute and convalescent COVID-19.

This sequence was found in a man in his forties or fifties who had recovered from COVID-19. The sequenced sample consisted of peripheral blood.

The CDR3 is CASSGVTKSTDTQYF. As DNA, the CDR3 is TGTGCCAGCAGTGGCGTGACTAAGAGCACAGATACGCAGTATTTT. The chain couples TRBV2 to TRBJ2-3, with a possible D match to TRBD2 (5 bases). Trimming shortened V by 4 bases and J by 0 bases, and 11 bases separated the two germline ends. This CDR3 is 15 amino acids long. From germline, CDR1 is SNHLY and CDR2 FYNNEI.